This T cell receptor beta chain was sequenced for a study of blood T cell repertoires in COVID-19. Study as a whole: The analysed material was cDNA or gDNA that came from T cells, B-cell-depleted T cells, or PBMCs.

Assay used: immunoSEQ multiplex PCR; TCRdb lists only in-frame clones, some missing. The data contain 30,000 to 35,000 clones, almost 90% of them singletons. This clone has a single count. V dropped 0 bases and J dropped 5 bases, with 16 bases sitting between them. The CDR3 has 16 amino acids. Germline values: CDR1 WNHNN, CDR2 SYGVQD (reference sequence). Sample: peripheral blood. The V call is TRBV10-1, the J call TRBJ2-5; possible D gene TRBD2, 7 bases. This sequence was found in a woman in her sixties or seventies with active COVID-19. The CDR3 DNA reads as TGCGCCAGCAGTGAGTCGAGAGGGGGGGGCCAGGAGACCCAGTACTTC. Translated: CASSESRGGGQETQYF.